Listed below are T cell receptor beta chains from one sample, sequenced in a study of cytomegalovirus exposure and HLA in healthy donors. The method was immunoSEQ multiplex PCR; TCRdb's version includes in-frame clones alone and lacks a portion of them. The repertoire consists of over 120,000 clones, with 9.7% occurring once and the leading ten covering roughly 2%. Sequencing used PBMCs. Every receptor here comes from a man aged 45-65 years in good health and CMV-seronegative. The CDR3 runs from the conserved cysteine through the conserved F or W.

j_call v_call cdr3_aa
TRBJ2-2 TRBV4-1 CASSQQPGQGLSGELFF
TRBJ2-3 TRBV4-1 CASSQAPSTDTQYF
TRBJ2-2 TRBV4-1 CASSQEGLAGWDTGELFF
TRBJ2-3 TRBV7-3 CASSSGGTGGPKDTQYF
TRBJ2-1 TRBV6-4 CASSDQAGKYNEQFF
TRBJ2-1 TRBV5-5 CASSLRAGPGAYNEQFF
TRBJ2-5 TRBV18 CASSPPYQETQYF
TRBJ1-5 TRBV7-9 CAVGPLVNNQPQHF
TRBJ2-7 TRBV29-1 CSVIQGWDYEQYF
TRBJ1-5 TRBV15 CATSPPGRASNQPQHF
TRBJ1-1 TRBV6-5 CASSTDRAGGTEAFF
TRBJ1-1 TRBV5-4 CASSWKGGGGSAFF
TRBJ2-7 TRBV30 CASGTSGSSYEQYF
TRBJ1-5 TRBV28 CASSPSGGGAFNQPQHF
TRBJ1-6 TRBV4-1 CASSQENRGNSPLHF
TRBJ2-7 TRBV6-5 CASRGTSGQPYEQYF
TRBJ2-7 TRBV30 CAWRLTGTSPEQYF
TRBJ1-5 TRBV18 CASSPESNQPQHF
TRBJ1-2 TRBV19 CASSIKGQGSDGYTF
TRBJ1-1 TRBV30 CAWSVPGLAGSGTEAFF
TRBJ1-1 TRBV29-1 CSVYPTGGGEAFF
TRBJ2-6 TRBV5-1 CASSLREGNSGANVLTF
TRBJ2-5 TRBV30 CAWSLGGGQETQYF
TRBJ2-1 TRBV5-6 CASSLGLAGREQFF
TRBJ2-1 TRBV7-9 CASSPQEEQFF
TRBJ1-5 TRBV5-8 CASSLEVGQGIQPQHF
TRBJ2-1 TRBV28 CASYPALAGNVNEQFF
TRBJ2-1 TRBV6-1 CASSEEAGGPHEQFF